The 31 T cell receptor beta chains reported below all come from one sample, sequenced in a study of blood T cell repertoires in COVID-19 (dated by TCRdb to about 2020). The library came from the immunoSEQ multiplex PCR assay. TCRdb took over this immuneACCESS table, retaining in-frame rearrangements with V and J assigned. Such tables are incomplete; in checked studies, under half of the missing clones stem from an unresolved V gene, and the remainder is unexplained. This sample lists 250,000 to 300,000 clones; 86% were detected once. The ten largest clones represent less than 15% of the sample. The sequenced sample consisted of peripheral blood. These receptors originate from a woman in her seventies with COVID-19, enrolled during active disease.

CDR3 region: CASTGTSGDTQYF. As DNA, the CDR3 is TGTGCCAGCACAGGGACTAGCGGAGATACGCAGTATTTT. The chain is built from TRBV27 and TRBJ2-3, with 11 bases that match TRBD2. The V gene's germline CDR1 is MNHEY and CDR2 SMNVEV (reference sequence). With 7 bases clipped from V and 5 bases from J, the junction kept 2 bases outside the gene matches. CDR3 length: 13 amino acids.

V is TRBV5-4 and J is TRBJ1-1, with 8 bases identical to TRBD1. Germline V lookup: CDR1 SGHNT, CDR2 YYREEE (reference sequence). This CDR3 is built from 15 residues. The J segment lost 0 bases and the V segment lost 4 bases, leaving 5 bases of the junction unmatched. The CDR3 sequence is CASSPTDRVNTEAFF. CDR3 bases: TGTGCCAGCAGCCCGACGGACAGGGTGAACACTGAAGCTTTCTTT.

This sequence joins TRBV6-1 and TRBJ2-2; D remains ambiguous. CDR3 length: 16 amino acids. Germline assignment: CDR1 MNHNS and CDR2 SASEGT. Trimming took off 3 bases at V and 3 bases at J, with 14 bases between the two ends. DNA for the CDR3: TGTGCCAGCAGTGACGGCGGCCGAAGAGACACCGGGGAGCTGTTTTTT. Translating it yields CASSDGGRRDTGELFF.

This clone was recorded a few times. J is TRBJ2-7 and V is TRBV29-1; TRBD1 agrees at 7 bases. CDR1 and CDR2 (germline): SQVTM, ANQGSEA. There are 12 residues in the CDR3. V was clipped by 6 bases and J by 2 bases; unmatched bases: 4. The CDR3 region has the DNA TGCAGCGTAAGACAGGGTACCTACGAGCAGTACTTC. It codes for CSVRQGTYEQYF.

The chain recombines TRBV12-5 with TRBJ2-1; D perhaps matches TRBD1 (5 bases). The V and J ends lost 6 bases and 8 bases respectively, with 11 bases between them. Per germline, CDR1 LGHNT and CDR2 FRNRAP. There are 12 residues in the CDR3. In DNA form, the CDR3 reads TGTGCTAGTGGGGAACAGGCGGATGAGCAGTTCTTC. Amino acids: CASGEQADEQFF.

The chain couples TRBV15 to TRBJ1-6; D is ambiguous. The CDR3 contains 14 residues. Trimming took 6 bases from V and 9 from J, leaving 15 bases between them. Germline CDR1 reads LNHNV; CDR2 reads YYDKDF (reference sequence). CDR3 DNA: TGTGCCACCAGTCACTCGGGGAGTAGTTCACCCCTCCACTTT. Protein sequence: CATSHSGSSSPLHF.

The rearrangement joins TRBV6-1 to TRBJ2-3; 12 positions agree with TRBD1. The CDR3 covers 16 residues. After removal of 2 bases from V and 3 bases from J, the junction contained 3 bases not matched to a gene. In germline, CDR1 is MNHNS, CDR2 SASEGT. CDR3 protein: CASSERGQGATDTQYF. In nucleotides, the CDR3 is TGTGCCAGCAGTGAACGGGGACAGGGGGCAACAGATACGCAGTATTTT.

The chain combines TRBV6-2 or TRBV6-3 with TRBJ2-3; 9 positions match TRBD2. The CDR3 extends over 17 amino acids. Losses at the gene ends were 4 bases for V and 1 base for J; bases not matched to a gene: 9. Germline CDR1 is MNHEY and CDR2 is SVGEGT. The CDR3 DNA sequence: TGTGCCAGCAGTTCCCTCCCCTTAGCGGGGGGCACAGATACGCAGTATTTT. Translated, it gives CASSSLPLAGGTDTQYF.

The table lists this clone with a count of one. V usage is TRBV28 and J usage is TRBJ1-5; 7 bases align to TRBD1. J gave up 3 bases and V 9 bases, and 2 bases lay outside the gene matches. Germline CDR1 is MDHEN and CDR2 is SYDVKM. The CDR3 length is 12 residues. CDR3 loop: CASGQANQPQHF. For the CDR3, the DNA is TGTGCCAGTGGACAGGCCAATCAGCCCCAGCATTTT.

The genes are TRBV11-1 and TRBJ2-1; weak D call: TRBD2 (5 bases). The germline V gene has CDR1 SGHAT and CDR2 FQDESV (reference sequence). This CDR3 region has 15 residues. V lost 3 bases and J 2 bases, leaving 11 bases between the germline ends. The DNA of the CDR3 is TGTGCCAGCAGCTTTAGTCTAGCCCCCTACAATGAGCAGTTCTTC. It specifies CASSFSLAPYNEQFF.

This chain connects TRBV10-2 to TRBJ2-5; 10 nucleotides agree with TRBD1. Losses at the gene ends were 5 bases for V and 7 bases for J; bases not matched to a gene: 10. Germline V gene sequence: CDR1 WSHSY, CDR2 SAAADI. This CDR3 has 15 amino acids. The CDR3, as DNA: TGCGCCAGCAGTCAACTGACAGGGGGCGTAGGGACCCAGTACTTC. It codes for CASSQLTGGVGTQYF.

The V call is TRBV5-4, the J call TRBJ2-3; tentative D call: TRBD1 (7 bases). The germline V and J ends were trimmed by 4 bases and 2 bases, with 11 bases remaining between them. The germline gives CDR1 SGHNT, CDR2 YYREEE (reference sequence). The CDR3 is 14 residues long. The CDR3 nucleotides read TGTGCCAGCAGCGCGGGGACAGACACAGATACGCAGTATTTT. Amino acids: CASSAGTDTDTQYF.

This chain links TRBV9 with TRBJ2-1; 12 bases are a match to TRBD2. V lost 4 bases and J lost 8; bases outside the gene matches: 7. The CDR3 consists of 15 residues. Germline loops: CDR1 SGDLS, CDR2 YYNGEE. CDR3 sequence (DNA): TGTGCCAGCAGCCAGCTAGCGGGGGGGCGAGATGAGCAGTTCTTC. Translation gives CASSQLAGGRDEQFF.

The CDR3 protein is CASPLGTDTEAFF. CDR3 sequence (DNA): TGTGCCAGCCCCCTCGGGACAGACACTGAAGCTTTCTTT. The chain couples TRBV3-1 (or the pseudogene TRBV3-2) to TRBJ1-1; 7 bases agree with TRBD1. The CDR3 is 13 residues long. Germline V gene lookup returns CDR1 LGHDT and CDR2 YNNKEL (reference sequence). The V segment lost 8 bases and the J segment 3 bases; nucleotides outside the gene matches: 6.

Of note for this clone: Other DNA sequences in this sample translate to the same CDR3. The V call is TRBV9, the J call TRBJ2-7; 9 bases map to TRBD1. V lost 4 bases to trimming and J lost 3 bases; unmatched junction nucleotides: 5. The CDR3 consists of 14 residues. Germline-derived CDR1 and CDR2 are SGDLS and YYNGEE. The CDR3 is CASSSGTGSYEQYF. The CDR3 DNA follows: TGTGCCAGCAGCTCCGGGACAGGGAGCTACGAGCAGTACTTC.

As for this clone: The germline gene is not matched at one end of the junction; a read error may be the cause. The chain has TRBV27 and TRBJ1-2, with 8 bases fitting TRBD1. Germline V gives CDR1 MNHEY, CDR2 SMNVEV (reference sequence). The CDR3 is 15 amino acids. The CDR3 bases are TGTGCCAGCAGTATATCCTTGGACAGGGTGAATGGCTACACCTTC. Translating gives CASSISLDRVNGYTF.

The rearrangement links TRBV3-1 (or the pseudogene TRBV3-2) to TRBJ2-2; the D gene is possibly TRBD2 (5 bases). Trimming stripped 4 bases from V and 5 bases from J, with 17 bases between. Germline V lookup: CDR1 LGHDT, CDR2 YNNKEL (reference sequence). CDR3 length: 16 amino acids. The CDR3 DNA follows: TGTGCCAGCAGCCCCCCCCGTTCGGGCGGGACCGGGGAGCTGTTTTTT. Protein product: CASSPPRSGGTGELFF.

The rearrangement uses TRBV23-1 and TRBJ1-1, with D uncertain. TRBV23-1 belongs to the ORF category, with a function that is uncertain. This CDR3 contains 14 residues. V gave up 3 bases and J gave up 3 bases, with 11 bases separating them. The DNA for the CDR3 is TGCGCCAGCAGTCATATCATTACGGACACTGAAGCTTTCTTT. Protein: CASSHIITDTEAFF.

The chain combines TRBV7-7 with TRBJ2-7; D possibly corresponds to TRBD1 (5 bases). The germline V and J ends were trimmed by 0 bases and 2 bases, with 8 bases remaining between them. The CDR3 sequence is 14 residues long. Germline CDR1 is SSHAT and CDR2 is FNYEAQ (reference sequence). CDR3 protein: CASSLAVGPYEQYF. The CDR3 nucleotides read TGTGCCAGCAGCTTAGCCGTGGGGCCCTACGAGCAGTACTTC.

CDR3 amino acids: CASSQTGGSADTQYF. DNA for the CDR3: TGTGCCAGCAGCCAAACAGGGGGCTCCGCAGATACGCAGTATTTT. V is TRBV3-1 (or the pseudogene TRBV3-2) and J is TRBJ2-3; 9 bases align to TRBD1. CDR1 and CDR2 from the germline V gene are LGHDT and YNNKEL (reference sequence). The ends lost 2 bases at V and 4 bases at J; junction bases unmatched: 4. The CDR3 contains 15 residues.

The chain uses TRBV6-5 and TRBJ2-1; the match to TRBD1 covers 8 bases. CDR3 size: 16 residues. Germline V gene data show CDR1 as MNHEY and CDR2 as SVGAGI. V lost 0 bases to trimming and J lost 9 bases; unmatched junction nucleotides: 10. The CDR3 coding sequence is TGTGCCAGCAGTTACTCGATAACAGGGGGACGGGGTGAGCAGTTCTTC. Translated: CASSYSITGGRGEQFF.

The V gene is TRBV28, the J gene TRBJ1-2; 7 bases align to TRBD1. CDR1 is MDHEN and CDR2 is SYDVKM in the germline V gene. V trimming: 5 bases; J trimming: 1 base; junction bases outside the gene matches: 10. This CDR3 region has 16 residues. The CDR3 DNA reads TGTGCCAGCAGTATGACAGGGAGCCTCAATAACTATGGCTACACCTTC. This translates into CASSMTGSLNNYGYTF.

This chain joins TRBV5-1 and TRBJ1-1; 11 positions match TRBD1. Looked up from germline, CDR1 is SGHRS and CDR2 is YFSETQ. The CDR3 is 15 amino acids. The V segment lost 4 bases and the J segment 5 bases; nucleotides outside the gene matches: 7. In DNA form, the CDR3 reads TGCGCCAGCAGCCCCGGACAGGGGGCAGGGACTGAAGCTTTCTTT. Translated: CASSPGQGAGTEAFF. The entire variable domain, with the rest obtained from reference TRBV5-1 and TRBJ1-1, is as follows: KAGVTQTPRYLIKTRGQQVTLSCSPISGHRSVSWYQQTPGQGLQFLFEYFSETQRNKGNFPGRFSGRQFSNSRSEMNVSTLELGDSALYLCASSPGQGAGTEAFFGQGTRLTVV.

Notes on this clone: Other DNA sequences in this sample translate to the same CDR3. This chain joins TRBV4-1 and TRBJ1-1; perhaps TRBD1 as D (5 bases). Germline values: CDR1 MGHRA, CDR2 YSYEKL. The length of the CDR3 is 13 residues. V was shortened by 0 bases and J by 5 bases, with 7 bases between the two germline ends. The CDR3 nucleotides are TGCGCCAGCAGCCAAGATCGGGGGACTGAAGCTTTCTTT. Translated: CASSQDRGTEAFF.

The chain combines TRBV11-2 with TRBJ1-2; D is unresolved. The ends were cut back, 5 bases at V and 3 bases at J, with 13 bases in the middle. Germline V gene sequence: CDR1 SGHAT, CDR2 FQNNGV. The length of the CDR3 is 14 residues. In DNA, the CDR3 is TGTGCCAGCAGCCCAACGGGGTTGGACTATGGCTACACCTTC. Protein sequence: CASSPTGLDYGYTF.

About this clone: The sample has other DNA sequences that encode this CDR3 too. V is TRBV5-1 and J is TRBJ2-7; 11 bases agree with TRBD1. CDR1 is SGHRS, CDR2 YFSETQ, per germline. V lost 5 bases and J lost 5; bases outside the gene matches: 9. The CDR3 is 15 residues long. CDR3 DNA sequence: TGCGCCAGCAGTTTCACCGGGACAGGGGGAGACGAGCAGTACTTC. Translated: CASSFTGTGGDEQYF.

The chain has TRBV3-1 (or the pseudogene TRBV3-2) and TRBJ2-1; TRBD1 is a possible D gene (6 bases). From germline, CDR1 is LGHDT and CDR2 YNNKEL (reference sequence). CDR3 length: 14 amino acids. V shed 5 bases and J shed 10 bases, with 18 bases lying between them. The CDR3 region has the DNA TGTGCCAGCAGCTACCAAGGACAGAAGGAAGAGCAGTTCTTC. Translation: CASSYQGQKEEQFF.

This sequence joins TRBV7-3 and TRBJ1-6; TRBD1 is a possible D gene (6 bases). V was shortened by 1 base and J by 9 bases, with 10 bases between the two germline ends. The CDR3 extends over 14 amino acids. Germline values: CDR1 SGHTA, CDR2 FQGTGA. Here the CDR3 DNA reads TGTGCCAGCAGCTTAAGGGGGCCAGGTTCACCCCTCCACTTT. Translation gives CASSLRGPGSPLHF.

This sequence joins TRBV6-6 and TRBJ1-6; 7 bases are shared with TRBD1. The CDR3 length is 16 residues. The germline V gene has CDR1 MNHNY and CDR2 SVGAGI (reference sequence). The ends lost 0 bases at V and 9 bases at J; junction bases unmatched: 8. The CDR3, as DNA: TGTGCCAGCAGTTACTCCCCAATGGACAGGCTTTCACCCCTCCACTTT. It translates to CASSYSPMDRLSPLHF.

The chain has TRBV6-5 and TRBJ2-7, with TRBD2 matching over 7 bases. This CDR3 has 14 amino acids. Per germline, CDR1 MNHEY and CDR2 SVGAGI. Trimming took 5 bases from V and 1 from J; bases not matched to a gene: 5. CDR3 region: CASSNAGVSYEQYF. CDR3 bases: TGTGCCAGCAGTAATGCGGGGGTATCCTACGAGCAGTACTTC.

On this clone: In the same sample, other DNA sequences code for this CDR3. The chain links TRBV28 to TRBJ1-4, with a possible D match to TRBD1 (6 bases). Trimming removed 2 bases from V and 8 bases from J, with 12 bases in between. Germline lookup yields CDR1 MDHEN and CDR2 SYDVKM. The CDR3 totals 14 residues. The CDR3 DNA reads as TGTGCCAGCAGTTTAAGGGGGAGAGGCGAAAAACTGTTTTTT. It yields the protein CASSLRGRGEKLFF.